This T cell receptor beta chain was captured in a study of blood T cell repertoires in COVID-19 (dated by TCRdb to 2019 to 2021). With respect to the entire study: Collaborator samples came from the United States, Italy and Spain and covered acute and convalescent phases of COVID-19. The material from the prospective study consisted of cDNA or gDNA derived from T cells, B-cell-depleted T cells, or PBMCs. The dataset comprised deeply sampled blood TCRbeta repertoires from subjects exposed to, actively infected with, or recovered from COVID-19. The samples were drawn from two sources: the first 160 participants of the ongoing ImmuneRACE study, and over 950 subjects contributed by 6 global collaborators. Where available, HLA class I and class II types were taken from metadata supplied by the sample provider and were not determined by assay-based typing. A de-identified subject ID, COVID-19 status, age in years and sex were almost always included in the sample metadata. The repertoires were made available in a free public database intended to serve as a resource for research on the immune response to SARS-CoV-2.

Overall results and qualifications from the work: The quantity of clinical and demographic metadata differed by source and by participant and was supplied without curation.

The immunoSEQ Assay, a bias-controlled multiplex PCR, was used to amplify TCRbeta CDR3 regions from genomic DNA. Turning to the authors' computational methods: Nucleated cell counts per sample were estimated from amplification of reference gene primers within the assay. To quantify the absolute abundance of each unique TCRbeta CDR3 rearrangement, sequence reads were collapsed and filtered. For each sample, productive Simpson clonality was calculated as the square root of Simpson's diversity index across productive rearrangements. TCRdb took this table from immuneACCESS and kept in-frame rearrangements with V and J called. Such tables lack part of the clones; where checked against another copy, unresolved V genes explain under half of the gap, and the rest is unexplained. V and J calls and clone size follow that table, whereas D and trimming were derived from the DNA. The sample table lists about 280,000 clones, around 89% of them with a count of one. The ten top clones hold approximately 4.2% of the sample.

Concerning this clone: Its antigen specificity is not known. No base quality information exists; no much larger clone differs at one position.

Whole blood was collected in K2EDTA tubes by collaborating institutions according to the institutions' own protocols. For TCRbeta analysis, collaborators shipped samples as frozen whole blood, isolated PBMCs, or DNA extracted from either of those sample types. Via the germline V gene, CDR1 is SNHLY and CDR2 FYNNEI. V drops 4 bases and J drops 6 bases, leaving 13 bases in between. The CDR3 has 13 amino acids, counting the end cysteine and phenylalanine. Kept here is only the CDR3 DNA, which spans 39 bases and is read in frame from base 1. The sample consisted of peripheral blood. The receptor comes from a middle-aged man with acute or convalescent COVID-19. The V gene is TRBV2 and the J gene is TRBJ2-7; TRBD1 is a possible D gene, resting on 6 matching bases. The CDR3 in this case is CASSGTALGEQYF. The sequenced DNA is TGTGCCAGCAGTGGGACAGCTCTCGGCGAGCAGTACTTC.